This T cell receptor beta chain was identified during a study of T cell repertoires in aging, cancer and after chemotherapy. Turning to the study itself: Repeat sampling of healthy donors over several months to years showed clear clonal overlap. The whole study produced a dataset of roughly 8.8 million TCR reads. Study-wide points: Healthy donors lost TCR diversity with age mainly through richness, cancer patients through richness and evenness. Compared with age-matched healthy donors, untreated hematological or solid cancer patients showed higher blood TCR clonality.

A mixed TRB-A/B primer pool amplified rearranged TRB by multiplex touch-down PCR. MiXCR was run by TCRdb on the multiplex PCR reads, yielding one entry per CDR3 protein. The sample includes about 5,000 distinct CDR3 sequences, about 20% of them seen just once. V lost 2 bases and J lost 4, with 4 bases in between. From germline, CDR1 is SGHTA and CDR2 FQGNSA. This CDR3 has 12 amino acids. Ten or more counts support this clonotype. What it binds is unknown. The template was genomic DNA from peripheral blood, not RNA. The V and J genes are TRBV7-2 and TRBJ2-3; D is uncertain. The receptor was isolated from a human donor in good health. The donor label of this sample is uncertain. The sample taken for sequencing was blood. CDR3 coding DNA: TGTGCCAGCAGCTTACCCCCAGATACGCAGTATTTT. Its translation: CASSLPPDTQYF.